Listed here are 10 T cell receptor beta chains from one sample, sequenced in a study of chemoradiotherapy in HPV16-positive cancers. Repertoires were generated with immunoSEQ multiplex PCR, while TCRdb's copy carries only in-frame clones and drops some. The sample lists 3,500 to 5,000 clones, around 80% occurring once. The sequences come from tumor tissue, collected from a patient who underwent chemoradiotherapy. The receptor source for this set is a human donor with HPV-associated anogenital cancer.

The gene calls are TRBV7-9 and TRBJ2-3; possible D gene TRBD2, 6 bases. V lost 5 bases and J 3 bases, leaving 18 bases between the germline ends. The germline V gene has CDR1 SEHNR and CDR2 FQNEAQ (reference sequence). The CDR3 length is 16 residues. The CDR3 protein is CASSPAIAVGTDTQYF. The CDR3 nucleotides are TGTGCCAGCAGCCCAGCCATAGCGGTAGGGACAGATACGCAGTATTTT.

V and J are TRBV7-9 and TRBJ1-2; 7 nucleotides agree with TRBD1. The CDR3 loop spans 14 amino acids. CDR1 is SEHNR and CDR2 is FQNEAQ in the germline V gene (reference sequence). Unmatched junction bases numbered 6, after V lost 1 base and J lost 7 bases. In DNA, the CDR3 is TGTGCCAGCAGCTTAGGATCCAGGGGGGGTGGCTACACCTTC. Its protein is CASSLGSRGGGYTF.

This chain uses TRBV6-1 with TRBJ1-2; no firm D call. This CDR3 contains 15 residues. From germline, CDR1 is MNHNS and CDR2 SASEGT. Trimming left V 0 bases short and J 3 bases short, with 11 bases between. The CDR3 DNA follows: TGTGCCAGCAGTGAAGCTTGGGCAGACCACTATGGCTACACCTTC. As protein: CASSEAWADHYGYTF.

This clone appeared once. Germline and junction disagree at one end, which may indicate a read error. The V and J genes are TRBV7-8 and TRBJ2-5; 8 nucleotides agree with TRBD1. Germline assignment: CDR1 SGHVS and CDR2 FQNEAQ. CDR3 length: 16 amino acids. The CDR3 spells CASSVAIGQGQETQYF. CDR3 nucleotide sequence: TGTGCCAGCAGCGTAGCAATAGGACAGGGTCAAGAGACCCAGTACTTC.

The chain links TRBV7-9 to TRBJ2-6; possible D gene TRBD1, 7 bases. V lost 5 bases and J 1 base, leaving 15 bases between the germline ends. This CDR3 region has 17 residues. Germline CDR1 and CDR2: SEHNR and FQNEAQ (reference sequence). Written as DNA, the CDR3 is TGTGCCAGCAGCGCGGGACAGATCATTTCTGGGGCCAACGTCCTGACTTTC. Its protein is CASSAGQIISGANVLTF. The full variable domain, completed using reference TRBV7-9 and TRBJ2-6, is DTGVSQNPRHKITKRGQNVTFRCDPISEHNRLYWYRQTLGQGPEFLTYFQNEAQLEKSRLLSDRFSAERPKGSFSTLEIQRTEQGDSAMYLCASSAGQIISGANVLTFGAGSRLTVL.

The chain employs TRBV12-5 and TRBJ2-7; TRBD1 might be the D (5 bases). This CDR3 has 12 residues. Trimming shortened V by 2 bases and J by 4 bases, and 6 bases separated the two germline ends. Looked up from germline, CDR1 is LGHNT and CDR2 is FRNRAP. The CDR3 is CASGLRGYEQYF. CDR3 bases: TGTGCTAGTGGTTTGAGGGGATACGAGCAGTACTTC.

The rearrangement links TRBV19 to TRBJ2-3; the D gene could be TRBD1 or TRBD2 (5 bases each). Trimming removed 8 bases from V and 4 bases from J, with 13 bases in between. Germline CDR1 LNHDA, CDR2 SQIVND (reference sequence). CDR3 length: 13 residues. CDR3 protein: CASEGQGPDTQYF. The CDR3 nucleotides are TGTGCCAGTGAGGGTCAGGGCCCAGATACGCAGTATTTT. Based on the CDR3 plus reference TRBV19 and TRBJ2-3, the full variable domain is DGGITQSPKYLFRKEGQNVTLSCEQNLNHDAMYWYRQDPGQGLRLIYYSQIVNDFQKGDIAEGYSVSREKKESFPLTVTSAQKNPTAFYLCASEGQGPDTQYFGPGTRLTVL.

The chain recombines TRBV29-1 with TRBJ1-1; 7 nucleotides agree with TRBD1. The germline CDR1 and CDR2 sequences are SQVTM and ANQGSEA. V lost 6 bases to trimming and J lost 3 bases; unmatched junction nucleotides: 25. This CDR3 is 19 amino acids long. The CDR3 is CSVPHMYDREGTWDTEAFF. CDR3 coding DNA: TGCAGCGTACCCCATATGTATGACAGGGAAGGAACTTGGGACACTGAAGCTTTCTTT.

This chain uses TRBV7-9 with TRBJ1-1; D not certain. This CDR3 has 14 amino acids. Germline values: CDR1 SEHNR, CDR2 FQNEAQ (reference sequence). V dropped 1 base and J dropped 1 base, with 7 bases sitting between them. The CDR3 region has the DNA TGTGCCAGCAGCTTAGGACACGAGAACACTGAAGCTTTCTTT. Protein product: CASSLGHENTEAFF.

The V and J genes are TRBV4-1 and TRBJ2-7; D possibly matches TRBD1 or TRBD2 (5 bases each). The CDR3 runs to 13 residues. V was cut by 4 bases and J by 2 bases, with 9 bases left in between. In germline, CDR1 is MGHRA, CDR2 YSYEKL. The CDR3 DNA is TGCGCCAGCAGCCTGGGGGAAGCCTACGAGCAGTACTTC. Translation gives CASSLGEAYEQYF.